This T cell receptor beta chain was identified in a study of T cell changes during pregnancy in multiple sclerosis. CDR3 length equals 17 residues. The junction had 5 bases not matched to a gene; V was cut back by 4 bases and J by 0 bases. CDR1 and CDR2 from the germline V gene are KGHSH and LQKENI. Clones were sequenced by immunoSEQ multiplex PCR, and TCRdb holds only the in-frame ones, with some missing. The sample gives about 46,000 clones, 80% to 95% of which show up once; about 3% is in the top ten. The receptor comes from a female donor with multiple sclerosis, enrolled in a pregnancy study. The sample consisted of CD8+ T cells from peripheral blood mononuclear cells, taken in the second trimester of pregnancy. The chain is built from TRBV18 and TRBJ1-4, with 10 positions matching TRBD1. For the CDR3, the DNA is TGTGCCAGCTCACTAAGACAGGGGGCTGCAACTAATGAAAAACTGTTTTTT. Translation gives CASSLRQGAATNEKLFF.